This T cell receptor (beta chain) was observed in a study of tumor-infiltrating lymphocytes in primary liver carcinoma. Overall study context: Productive TCRbeta read yields ran from roughly 3.7 to 6.8 million per sample and were similar between tissues.

The source material, roughly 18-32 mg of unsorted bulk tissue, was used to co-extract RNA and DNA. Germline assignment: CDR1 SGHAT and CDR2 FQNNGV. The CDR3 is 13 amino acids. Trimming cost V 0 bases and J 8 bases, with 7 bases left between them. TCR beta cDNA was prepared out of about 530 ng total RNA by means of a constant-region primer. ARM-PCR, slightly modified, supplied the TCR beta libraries through three nested multiplex PCR rounds. The study ran its first two PCR rounds for roughly 10 cycles each, using TRBV1-TRBV30 forward primers and a C-beta reverse primer. TCRdb fed the multiplex PCR reads into MiXCR, producing one record per CDR3 protein. This table holds roughly 80,000 distinct CDR3 sequences, 71% found once.

Specimen: liver tumor tissue from sampling region 4. Subset: tumor region T4, right-lateral pole. The receptor comes from a woman aged 60-75 years with primary liver carcinoma and hepatitis B virus infection. This chain uses TRBV11-2 with TRBJ2-2; unclear D gene. The CDR3 here is CASSLDASGELFF. CDR3 bases: TGTGCCAGCAGCTTAGATGCGTCTGGGGAGCTGTTTTTT.